These 5 T cell receptor beta chains share one sample of origin, sequenced in a study of blood T cell repertoires in COVID-19. The protocol was immunoSEQ multiplex PCR, while the TCRdb copy is restricted to in-frame clones and leaves out a portion. This sample has just over 75,000 clones, with less than 90% found just once. The sample consisted of peripheral blood. The origin of the receptors is a man aged 60 to 75 with active or convalescent COVID-19.

The chain joins TRBV4-3 to TRBJ1-1; D gene ambiguous. This CDR3 is 13 amino acids long. Germline values: CDR1 LGHNA, CDR2 YSLEER. V was trimmed by 4 bases and J by 1 base, leaving 7 bases between them. The CDR3 nucleotides are TGCGCCAGCAGCCCTATTGGGAACACTGAAGCTTTCTTT. It translates to CASSPIGNTEAFF.

This clone was observed a few times. The chain uses TRBV4-1 and TRBJ2-7; D gene ambiguous. Germline-derived CDR1 and CDR2 are MGHRA and YSYEKL. Trimming shortened V by 1 base and J by 0 bases, and 13 bases separated the two germline ends. The CDR3 has 16 residues. The CDR3 sequence: CASSQAGVLSSYEQYF. The CDR3, as DNA: TGCGCCAGCAGCCAAGCGGGTGTCCTTAGCTCCTACGAGCAGTACTTC.

The count of this clone is one. The chain uses TRBV5-4 and TRBJ1-1; D gene uncertain. Trimming shortened V by 0 bases and J by 6 bases, and 6 bases separated the two germline ends. Germline CDR1 SGHNT, CDR2 YYREEE (reference sequence). This CDR3 spans 12 amino acids. The chain's CDR3 is CASSLEGAEAFF. The DNA for the CDR3 is TGTGCCAGCAGCTTGGAGGGAGCTGAAGCTTTCTTT.

The chain carries TRBV20-1 and TRBJ1-2; 9 positions match TRBD1. CDR3 length: 13 amino acids. Germline values: CDR1 DFQATT, CDR2 SNEGSKA (reference sequence). V was clipped by 3 bases and J by 5 bases; unmatched bases: 4. CDR3 in DNA: TGCAGTGCTAGTCCGGGACAGGGTTATGGCTACACCTTC. Its protein is CSASPGQGYGYTF.

Here the CDR3 DNA reads TGTGCCAGCAGCCAAGTTCCCGGCGCCGGGGAGGATACGCAGTATTTT. Translating gives CASSQVPGAGEDTQYF. The rearrangement links TRBV14 to TRBJ2-3; the D gene is possibly TRBD2 (5 bases). CDR3 length equals 16 residues. Between the trimmed V and J ends, which lost 1 base and 6 bases, there was a span of 17 bases. Germline values: CDR1 SGHDN, CDR2 FVKESK.